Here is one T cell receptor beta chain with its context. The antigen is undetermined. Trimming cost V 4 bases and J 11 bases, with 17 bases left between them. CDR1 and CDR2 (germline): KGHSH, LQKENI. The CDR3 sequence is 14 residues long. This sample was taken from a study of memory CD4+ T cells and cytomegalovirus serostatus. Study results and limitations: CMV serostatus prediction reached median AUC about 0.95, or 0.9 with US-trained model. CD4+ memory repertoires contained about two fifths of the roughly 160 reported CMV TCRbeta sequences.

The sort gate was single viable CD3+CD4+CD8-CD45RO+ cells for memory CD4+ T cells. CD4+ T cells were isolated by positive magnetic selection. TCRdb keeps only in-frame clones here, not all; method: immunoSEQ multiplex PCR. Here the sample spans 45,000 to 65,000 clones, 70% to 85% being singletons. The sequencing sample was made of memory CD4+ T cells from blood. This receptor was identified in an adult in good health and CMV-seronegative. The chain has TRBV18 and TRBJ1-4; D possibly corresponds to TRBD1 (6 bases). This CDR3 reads CASSLMDRGAKLFF. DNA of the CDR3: TGTGCCAGCTCACTAATGGACAGAGGGGCCAAACTGTTTTTT. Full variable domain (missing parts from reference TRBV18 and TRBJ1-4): NAGVMQNPRHLVRRRGQEARLRCSPMKGHSHVYWYRQLPEEGLKFMVYLQKENIIDESGMPKERFSAEFPKEGPSILRIQQVVRGDSAAYFCASSLMDRGAKLFFGSGTQLSVL.